This T cell receptor beta chain was retrieved from a study of T-cell reconstitution after alpha-beta-depleted transplantation in children. A library of TCRbeta sequences, prepared with unique molecular identifiers, was generated. Each CDR3 protein is one row after TCRdb ran MiXCR on the PCR reads. The repertoire holds 600,000 to 800,000 distinct CDR3 sequences, with around 13% as singletons. This sequence originates from a girl between 2 and 10 years old with congenital amegakaryocytic thrombocytopenia, due to receive a stem cell transplant. This specimen consisted of PBMCs, obtained before TCRalphabeta/CD19-depleted stem cell transplant.

CDR3 region: CASSSGPGQSYEQYF. Written as DNA, the CDR3 is TGCGCCAGCAGCTCAGGACCGGGACAGAGCTATGAGCAGTACTTC. The chain links TRBV5-1 to TRBJ2-7; 7 bases fit TRBD1. In germline, CDR1 is SGHRS, CDR2 YFSETQ. The length of the CDR3 is 15 residues. With 3 bases clipped from V and 7 bases from J, the junction kept 13 bases outside the gene matches.